This T cell receptor (beta chain) was recorded in a study of OX40 agonist ivuxolimab in advanced cancers. In the study overall: It was ivuxolimab, an agonistic anti-OX40 (CD134) antibody, that patients were treated with. Prior anti-PD-1, anti-PD-L1 or anti-CTLA-4 therapy did not bar entry, and more than 35% had some.

Trimming shortened V by 1 base and J by 1 base, and 14 bases separated the two germline ends. Germline loops: CDR1 LNHNV, CDR2 YYDKDF (reference sequence). CDR3 size: 16 residues. Concerning this clone itself: Its antigen is not identified.

Regarding the study as a whole: CD8+ T cells showed, on average, more clonal expansion than CD4+ cells.

Some clones are missing from TCRdb's copy, which holds only in-frame ones; the method was immunoSEQ multiplex PCR. Altogether about 62,000 clones are present, more than 85% being singletons, with the ten largest covering 0.62%. The sample here was CD4+ or CD8+ T cells sorted from blood, taken in a trial of the OX40 agonist ivuxolimab. The TCR originated in an adult with an advanced solid tumor such as melanoma, head and neck, liver or kidney cancer. The chain recombines TRBV15 with TRBJ2-7, with D maybe TRBD1 (7 bases). Written as DNA, the CDR3 is TGTGCCACCAGCAGAGGCGGGACAGACCTTTCCTACGAGCAGTACTTC. This codes for CATSRGGTDLSYEQYF.